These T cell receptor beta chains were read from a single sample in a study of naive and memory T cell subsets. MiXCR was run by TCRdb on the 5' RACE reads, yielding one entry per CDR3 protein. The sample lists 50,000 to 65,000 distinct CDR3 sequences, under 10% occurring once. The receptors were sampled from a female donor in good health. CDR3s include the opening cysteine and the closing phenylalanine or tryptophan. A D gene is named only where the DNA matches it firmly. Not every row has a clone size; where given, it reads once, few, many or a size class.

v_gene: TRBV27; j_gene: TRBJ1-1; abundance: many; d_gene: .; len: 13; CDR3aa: CASSLRQNTEAFF; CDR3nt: TGTGCCAGCAGTTTACGACAGAACACTGAAGCTTTCTTT
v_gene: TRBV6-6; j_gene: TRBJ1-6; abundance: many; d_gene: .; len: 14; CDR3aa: CASRMGGNNSPLHF; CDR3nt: TGTGCCAGCAGAATGGGGGGGAACAATTCACCCCTCCACTTT
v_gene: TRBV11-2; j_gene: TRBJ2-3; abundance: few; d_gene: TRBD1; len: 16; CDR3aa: CASSYGQVPLTDTQYF; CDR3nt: TGTGCCAGCAGCTACGGACAGGTTCCTCTCACAGATACGCAGTATTTT
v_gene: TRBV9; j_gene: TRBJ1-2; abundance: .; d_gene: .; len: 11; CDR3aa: CASSLRDGYTF; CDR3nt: TGTGCCAGCAGCTTAAGGGACGGCTACACCTTC
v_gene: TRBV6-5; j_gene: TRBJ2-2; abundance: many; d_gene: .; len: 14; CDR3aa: CASSYGANTGELFF; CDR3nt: TGTGCCAGCAGTTACGGTGCGAACACCGGGGAGCTGTTTTTT
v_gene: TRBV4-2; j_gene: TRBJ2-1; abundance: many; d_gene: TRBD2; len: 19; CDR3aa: CASSPASGDLAGVYNEQFF; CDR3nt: TGTGCCAGCAGCCCCGCTTCCGGGGACCTAGCGGGGGTGTACAATGAGCAGTTCTTC
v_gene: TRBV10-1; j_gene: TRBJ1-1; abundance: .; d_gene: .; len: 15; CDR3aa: CASSEFGFRGPEAFF; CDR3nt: TGCGCCAGCAGTGAGTTTGGTTTTCGGGGCCCTGAAGCTTTCTTT
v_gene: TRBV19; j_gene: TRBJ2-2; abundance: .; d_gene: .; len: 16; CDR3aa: CASSGNRDANTGELFF; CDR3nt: TGTGCCAGTAGTGGGAACAGGGACGCGAACACCGGGGAGCTGTTTTTT
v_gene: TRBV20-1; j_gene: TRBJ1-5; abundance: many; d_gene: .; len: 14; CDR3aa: CSAERGSGNQPQHF; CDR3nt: TGCAGTGCTGAACGGGGAAGCGGCAATCAGCCCCAGCATTTT
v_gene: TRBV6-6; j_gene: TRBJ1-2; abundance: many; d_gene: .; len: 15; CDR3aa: CASSYGPTGNYGYTF; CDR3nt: TGTGCCAGCAGTTACGGCCCCACAGGAAACTATGGCTACACCTTC
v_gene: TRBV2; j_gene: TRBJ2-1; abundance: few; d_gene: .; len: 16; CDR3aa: CASSEVRLAVYNEQFF; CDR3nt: TGTGCCAGCAGTGAAGTGCGGTTGGCGGTATACAATGAGCAGTTCTTC
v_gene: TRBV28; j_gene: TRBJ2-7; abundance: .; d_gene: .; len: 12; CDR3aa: CASGLWDYEQYF; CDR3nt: TGTGCCAGCGGGCTGTGGGATTACGAGCAGTACTTC
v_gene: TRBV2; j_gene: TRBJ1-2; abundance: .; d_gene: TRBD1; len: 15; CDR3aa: CASETGPPGQGRYTF; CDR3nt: TGTGCCAGCGAAACGGGCCCTCCGGGACAGGGAAGATACACCTTC
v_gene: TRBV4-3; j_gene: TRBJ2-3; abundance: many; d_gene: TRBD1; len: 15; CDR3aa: CASSLTGGSADTQYF; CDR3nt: TGCGCCAGCAGCCTGACAGGGGGGTCAGCCGATACGCAGTATTTT
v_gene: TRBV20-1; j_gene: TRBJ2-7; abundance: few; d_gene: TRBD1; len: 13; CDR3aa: CSASRTGTYEQYF; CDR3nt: TGCAGTGCTAGCCGGACAGGGACATACGAGCAGTACTTC
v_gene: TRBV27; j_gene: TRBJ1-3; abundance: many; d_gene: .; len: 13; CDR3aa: CASMPLSGNTIYF; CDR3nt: TGTGCCAGCATGCCGCTATCTGGAAACACCATATATTTT
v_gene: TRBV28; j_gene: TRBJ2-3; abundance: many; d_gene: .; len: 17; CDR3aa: CASSGPILNGATDTQYF; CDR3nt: TGTGCCAGCAGCGGGCCAATTCTGAATGGGGCCACAGATACGCAGTATTTT
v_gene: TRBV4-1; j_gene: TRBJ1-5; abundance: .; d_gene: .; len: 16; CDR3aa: CASSQAGFRGDQPQHF; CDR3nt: TGCGCCAGCAGCCAAGCCGGATTCAGGGGTGATCAGCCCCAGCATTTT
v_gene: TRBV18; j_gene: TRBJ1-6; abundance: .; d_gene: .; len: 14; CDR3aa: CASSPQELNSPLHF; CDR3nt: TGTGCCAGCTCACCACAGGAGCTTAATTCACCCCTCCACTTT
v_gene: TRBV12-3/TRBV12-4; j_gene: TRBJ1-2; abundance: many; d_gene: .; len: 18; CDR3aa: CASSLVGRHRRSNYGYTF; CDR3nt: TGTGCCAGCAGTTTAGTGGGCAGACACCGCCGGAGTAACTATGGCTACACCTTC
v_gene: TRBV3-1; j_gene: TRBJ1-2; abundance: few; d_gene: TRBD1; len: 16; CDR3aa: CASSPPGTGGSYGYTF; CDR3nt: TGTGCCAGCAGCCCGCCCGGGACAGGGGGCAGTTATGGCTACACCTTC
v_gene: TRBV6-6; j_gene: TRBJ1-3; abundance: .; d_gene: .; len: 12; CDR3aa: CASSYLGITIYF; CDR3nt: TGTGCCAGCAGTTACCTGGGAATCACCATATATTTT